These 7 T cell receptor beta chains share one sample of origin, sequenced in a study of early T cells in non-severe SARS-CoV-2 infection. TCRdb called the 5' RACE reads again in MiXCR, with one record for every CDR3 protein. The sample comprises approximately 34,000 distinct CDR3 sequences, approximately 5.1% of which are singletons, and 6% to 7% rests with the top ten. The input for sequencing was whole blood, taken at baseline. The receptors here all came from an adult who was a healthcare worker with PCR-confirmed SARS-CoV-2 infection or an uninfected control (not recorded which).

Comment on this clonotype: A read error may be the cause here, since a much bigger clone is one base away. The V and J genes are TRBV6-1 and TRBJ2-1; D is uncertain. CDR1 and CDR2 (germline): MNHNS, SASEGT. CDR3 size: 12 residues. The CDR3 coding sequence is TGTGCCAGCAGTGACAGGACGGCGAACCAGCTCTTC. It is translated as CASSDRTANQLF.

This clonotype was detected many times. V gene TRBV19 combines with J gene TRBJ2-3; 13 bases are shared with TRBD2. CDR1 and CDR2 from the germline V gene are LNHDA and SQIVND (reference sequence). The trim removed 5 bases at V and 4 bases at J, leaving 6 bases unmatched. CDR3 size: 16 residues. CDR3: CASSLGLAGDPDTQYF. CDR3 DNA: TGTGCCAGTAGTCTCGGACTAGCGGGAGACCCAGATACGCAGTATTTT.

The J gene is TRBJ1-1, the V gene TRBV6-1; 7 positions agree with TRBD1. The CDR3 loop spans 15 amino acids. The V segment lost 6 bases and the J segment 1 base; nucleotides outside the gene matches: 8. Germline values: CDR1 MNHNS, CDR2 SASEGT. The chain's CDR3 is CASRSGTGANTEAFF. The CDR3 DNA follows: TGTGCCAGCAGGTCTGGAACAGGGGCGAACACTGAAGCTTTCTTT.

This clonotype occurred many times. As DNA, the CDR3 is TGTGCCAGCAGCTTGGATGGAATCGGAACGCCCAAAAACATTCAGTACTTC. Protein: CASSLDGIGTPKNIQYF. The V and J genes are TRBV5-6 and TRBJ2-4; D unclear. V shed 0 bases and J shed 2 bases, with 15 bases lying between them. Germline assignment: CDR1 SGHDT and CDR2 YYEEEE. CDR3 length: 17 residues. The whole variable domain, filled in from reference TRBV5-6 and TRBJ2-4, reads DAGVTQSPTHLIKTRGQQVTLRCSPKSGHDTVSWYQQALGQGPQFIFQYYEEEERQRGNFPDRFSGHQFPNYSSELNVNALLLGDSALYLCASSLDGIGTPKNIQYFGAGTRLSVL.

This clonotype was seen repeatedly, ten times or more. The chain joins TRBV15 to TRBJ1-1, with D hard to call. Germline V gene sequence: CDR1 LNHNV, CDR2 YYDKDF (reference sequence). The CDR3 is 14 residues long. Deletions cut 5 bases from V and 0 bases from J, with 10 bases between. The CDR3 DNA follows: TGTGCCACCAGCCGTCCGACATTGAACACTGAAGCTTTCTTT. Residues: CATSRPTLNTEAFF.

In its sample, this clonotype was seen a few times. This chain uses TRBV4-1 with TRBJ1-2; D is undetermined. CDR3 length: 15 amino acids. Germline V gives CDR1 MGHRA, CDR2 YSYEKL. V was cut by 4 bases and J by 4 bases, with 16 bases left in between. The DNA of the CDR3 is TGCGCCAGCAGCCCAACACACCGATTGGGCTATGGCTACACCTTC. It translates to CASSPTHRLGYGYTF.

This clonotype was picked up many times. This rearrangement joins TRBV24-1 to TRBJ1-2; tentatively, D is TRBD1 (5 bases). This CDR3 has 15 residues. Germline V CDR1 and CDR2: KGHDR, SFDVKD. The V end was cut by 3 bases, the J end by 5 bases, with 15 bases between. The CDR3 coding sequence is TGTGCCACCAGTGATGCGTCGGGGACGGGTTATGGCTACACCTTC. This encodes CATSDASGTGYGYTF.